A selection of T cell receptor beta chains follows, all from one sample in a study of read filtering for tumor transcriptome and immune sequencing. One entry per CDR3 protein, called by TCRdb with MiXCR from the reads. Among about 50,000 distinct CDR3 sequences listed, about 19% were seen once. The specimen sequenced was a population of CD138-negative cells sorted from bone marrow. These receptors all stem from a donor older than 35 with multiple myeloma. CDR3s include the opening cysteine and the closing phenylalanine or tryptophan. The order of the fields is D gene, clone size, V gene, J gene, CDR3 protein, CDR3 DNA. A D gene is named only where the DNA matches it firmly. Where a row states a size, it is once, few, many or the class of an expanded clone; other rows omit it.

D gene: NA; clone size: many; V gene: TRBV29-1; J gene: TRBJ2-1; CDR3 protein: CSAARRQTYNEQFF; CDR3 DNA: TGCAGCGCCGCCCGCCGACAGACCTACAATGAGCAGTTCTTC
D gene: NA; clone size: many; V gene: TRBV20-1; J gene: TRBJ2-2; CDR3 protein: CSVDGGHTGELFF; CDR3 DNA: TGCAGTGTAGATGGGGGCCACACCGGGGAGCTGTTTTTT
D gene: TRBD1; clone size: many; V gene: TRBV7-9; J gene: TRBJ2-7; CDR3 protein: CASSFTDRGDEQYF; CDR3 DNA: TGTGCCAGCAGCTTTACCGACAGGGGTGACGAGCAGTACTTC
D gene: NA; clone size: NA; V gene: TRBV7-2; J gene: TRBJ1-2; CDR3 protein: CASNGLAGADGYTF; CDR3 DNA: TGTGCCAGCAACGGACTGGCGGGGGCGGATGGCTACACCTTC
D gene: TRBD2; clone size: many; V gene: TRBV29-1; J gene: TRBJ2-5; CDR3 protein: CSVELRTSGRIETQYF; CDR3 DNA: TGCAGCGTTGAACTCCGGACTAGCGGGAGGATTGAGACCCAGTACTTC
D gene: TRBD2; clone size: many; V gene: TRBV7-8; J gene: TRBJ2-3; CDR3 protein: CASSLERPGLAGRLTDTQYF; CDR3 DNA: TGTGCCAGCAGCTTAGAACGTCCGGGACTAGCGGGAAGGTTGACAGATACGCAGTATTTT
D gene: NA; clone size: few; V gene: TRBV6-1; J gene: TRBJ2-3; CDR3 protein: CASSPGGYQSGTDTQYF; CDR3 DNA: TGTGCCAGCAGCCCAGGGGGGTACCAATCGGGCACAGATACGCAGTATTTT
D gene: NA; clone size: many; V gene: TRBV21-1; J gene: TRBJ2-1; CDR3 protein: CASSKGREDEQFF; CDR3 DNA: TGTGCCAGCAGCAAAGGGAGAGAGGATGAGCAGTTCTTC
D gene: TRBD2; clone size: NA; V gene: TRBV11-2; J gene: TRBJ2-3; CDR3 protein: CASSPHGLAHSTDTQYF; CDR3 DNA: TGTGCCAGCAGCCCCCACGGACTAGCGCATAGCACAGATACGCAGTATTTT
D gene: NA; clone size: many; V gene: TRBV29-1; J gene: TRBJ1-1; CDR3 protein: CSVLYMTDNTEAFF; CDR3 DNA: TGCAGCGTACTATACATGACAGACAACACTGAAGCTTTCTTT
D gene: TRBD1; clone size: many; V gene: TRBV19; J gene: TRBJ2-7; CDR3 protein: CASRPQGWAYEQYF; CDR3 DNA: TGTGCCAGTAGGCCACAGGGGTGGGCCTACGAGCAGTACTTC
D gene: TRBD1; clone size: many; V gene: TRBV7-9; J gene: TRBJ2-2; CDR3 protein: CASSLRQGAAGELFF; CDR3 DNA: TGTGCCAGCAGCTTACGACAGGGGGCGGCCGGGGAGCTGTTTTTT
D gene: NA; clone size: many; V gene: TRBV7-9; J gene: TRBJ2-7; CDR3 protein: CASSSRGRSYEQYF; CDR3 DNA: TGTGCCAGCAGCTCCAGGGGCCGCAGCTACGAGCAGTACTTC
D gene: NA; clone size: many; V gene: TRBV5-1; J gene: TRBJ1-4; CDR3 protein: CASSLGGQGNEKLFF; CDR3 DNA: TGCGCCAGCAGCTTGGGAGGCCAGGGTAATGAAAAACTGTTTTTT
D gene: TRBD1; clone size: many; V gene: TRBV27; J gene: TRBJ2-7; CDR3 protein: CASGTGRDEQYF; CDR3 DNA: TGTGCCAGCGGGACAGGCAGAGACGAGCAGTACTTC
D gene: NA; clone size: many; V gene: TRBV25-1; J gene: TRBJ2-7; CDR3 protein: CASSESGTAGLEQYF; CDR3 DNA: TGTGCCAGCAGTGAATCAGGGACAGCGGGACTCGAGCAGTACTTC
D gene: NA; clone size: few; V gene: TRBV20-1; J gene: TRBJ1-1; CDR3 protein: CSARDSKSLNTEAFF; CDR3 DNA: TGCAGTGCTAGAGACAGTAAGAGCCTGAACACTGAAGCTTTCTTT
D gene: NA; clone size: many; V gene: TRBV29-1; J gene: TRBJ1-1; CDR3 protein: CSVERLNTEAFF; CDR3 DNA: TGCAGCGTTGAGCGGCTGAACACTGAAGCTTTCTTT
D gene: TRBD2; clone size: medium-sized; V gene: TRBV7-2; J gene: TRBJ2-1; CDR3 protein: CASSVTSGSGNEQFF; CDR3 DNA: TGTGCCAGCAGCGTGACTAGCGGGAGTGGTAATGAGCAGTTCTTC
D gene: NA; clone size: NA; V gene: TRBV4-3; J gene: TRBJ1-6; CDR3 protein: CASSQTTAYGTNSPLHF; CDR3 DNA: TGCGCCAGCAGCCAAACCACAGCCTACGGGACTAATTCACCCCTCCACTTT
D gene: NA; clone size: few; V gene: TRBV2; J gene: TRBJ2-5; CDR3 protein: CASSRFIPLETQYF; CDR3 DNA: TGTGCCAGCAGTCGATTCATCCCCCTAGAGACCCAGTACTTC
D gene: NA; clone size: few; V gene: TRBV28; J gene: TRBJ1-1; CDR3 protein: CASRPPGPKTEAFF; CDR3 DNA: TGTGCCAGCCGGCCTCCGGGACCAAAAACTGAAGCTTTCTTT
D gene: NA; clone size: many; V gene: TRBV20-1; J gene: TRBJ2-7; CDR3 protein: CSARPGTPNSYEQYF; CDR3 DNA: TGCAGTGCTCGTCCCGGGACACCAAACTCCTACGAGCAGTACTTC
D gene: TRBD1; clone size: many; V gene: TRBV20-1; J gene: TRBJ1-1; CDR3 protein: CSAQGGWGDTEAFF; CDR3 DNA: TGCAGTGCCCAAGGGGGCTGGGGAGACACTGAAGCTTTCTTT
D gene: NA; clone size: many; V gene: TRBV10-3; J gene: TRBJ2-2; CDR3 protein: CAISQGNTGELFF; CDR3 DNA: TGTGCCATCAGCCAGGGGAACACCGGGGAGCTGTTTTTT
D gene: NA; clone size: many; V gene: TRBV3-1; J gene: TRBJ1-1; CDR3 protein: CASSQRMENLIVGF; CDR3 DNA: TGTGCCAGCAGCCAAAGAATGGAGAACCTAATAGTCGGTTTT
D gene: TRBD2; clone size: NA; V gene: TRBV11-3; J gene: TRBJ2-1; CDR3 protein: CASLGGLAYNEQFF; CDR3 DNA: TGTGCCAGCTTAGGGGGACTAGCTTACAATGAGCAGTTCTTC
D gene: TRBD2; clone size: many; V gene: TRBV19; J gene: TRBJ2-1; CDR3 protein: CASIGGLAGDKGEQFF; CDR3 DNA: TGTGCCAGTATTGGGGGACTAGCGGGAGACAAAGGTGAGCAGTTCTTC
D gene: NA; clone size: NA; V gene: TRBV11-2; J gene: TRBJ2-1; CDR3 protein: CASSLEVKVNEQFF; CDR3 DNA: TGTGCCAGCAGCTTGGAGGTGAAGGTCAATGAGCAGTTCTTC
D gene: TRBD2; clone size: many; V gene: TRBV5-5; J gene: TRBJ2-1; CDR3 protein: CASSLASGSYNEQFF; CDR3 DNA: TGTGCCAGCAGCTTGGCTAGCGGGAGCTACAATGAGCAGTTCTTC
D gene: NA; clone size: many; V gene: TRBV5-1; J gene: TRBJ2-7; CDR3 protein: CASSYLRGRAGEQYF; CDR3 DNA: TGCGCCAGCAGCTACTTAAGGGGGAGGGCCGGGGAGCAGTACTTC
D gene: TRBD2; clone size: NA; V gene: TRBV24-1; J gene: TRBJ2-3; CDR3 protein: CATSGGLASDTQYF; CDR3 DNA: TGTGCCACCAGTGGGGGACTAGCGTCAGATACGCAGTATTTT
D gene: NA; clone size: many; V gene: TRBV3-1; J gene: TRBJ1-1; CDR3 protein: CASSHWGSSEAFF; CDR3 DNA: TGTGCCAGCAGCCATTGGGGGTCCTCTGAAGCTTTCTTT
D gene: NA; clone size: NA; V gene: TRBV12-3/TRBV12-4; J gene: TRBJ2-1; CDR3 protein: CASSLVRGASSGYSEQFF; CDR3 DNA: TGTGCCAGCAGCTTAGTTCGAGGGGCCAGTTCCGGGTACAGTGAGCAGTTCTTC
D gene: TRBD1; clone size: many; V gene: TRBV14; J gene: TRBJ2-2; CDR3 protein: CASSQTTGGPFGGELFF; CDR3 DNA: TGTGCCAGCAGCCAAACCACAGGGGGCCCTTTCGGCGGGGAGCTGTTTTTT
D gene: NA; clone size: many; V gene: TRBV5-1; J gene: TRBJ2-5; CDR3 protein: CASSLGSSMETQYF; CDR3 DNA: TGCGCCAGCAGCTTAGGGAGTTCGATGGAGACCCAGTACTTC
D gene: TRBD2; clone size: many; V gene: TRBV4-1; J gene: TRBJ2-7; CDR3 protein: CASSQELTGTTNEIDEQYF; CDR3 DNA: TGCGCCAGCAGCCAAGAGTTGACCGGGACTACAAACGAAATCGACGAGCAGTACTTC
D gene: TRBD2; clone size: many; V gene: TRBV27; J gene: TRBJ2-1; CDR3 protein: CASSRTSGGYNEQFF; CDR3 DNA: TGTGCCAGCAGCCGGACTAGCGGGGGTTACAATGAGCAGTTCTTC
D gene: NA; clone size: many; V gene: TRBV6-2/TRBV6-3; J gene: TRBJ2-1; CDR3 protein: CASSKLQVNNEQFF; CDR3 DNA: TGTGCCAGCAGCAAGCTACAGGTAAACAATGAGCAGTTCTTC
D gene: NA; clone size: NA; V gene: TRBV6-2/TRBV6-3; J gene: TRBJ1-3; CDR3 protein: CASRRGSGNTIYF; CDR3 DNA: TGTGCCAGCAGGAGGGGCTCTGGAAACACCATATATTTT
D gene: NA; clone size: many; V gene: TRBV29-1; J gene: TRBJ1-1; CDR3 protein: CSVVRDPLTEAFF; CDR3 DNA: TGCAGCGTTGTCAGGGATCCCCTCACTGAAGCTTTCTTT
D gene: TRBD1; clone size: few; V gene: TRBV29-1; J gene: TRBJ2-3; CDR3 protein: CSSGTGGSDTQYF; CDR3 DNA: TGCAGCTCGGGGACAGGGGGCTCAGATACGCAGTATTTT
D gene: TRBD1; clone size: many; V gene: TRBV27; J gene: TRBJ1-2; CDR3 protein: CASSMYGQGANYGYTF; CDR3 DNA: TGTGCCAGCAGTATGTACGGACAGGGGGCTAACTATGGCTACACCTTC
D gene: NA; clone size: NA; V gene: TRBV29-1; J gene: TRBJ1-1; CDR3 protein: CSVGEGSTEAFF; CDR3 DNA: TGCAGCGTTGGAGAAGGGAGCACTGAAGCTTTCTTT
D gene: NA; clone size: NA; V gene: TRBV7-3; J gene: TRBJ2-1; CDR3 protein: CASSGGPDGGEQSF; CDR3 DNA: TGTGCCAGCAGCGGCGGACCCGACGGCGGAGAGCAGTCCTTC
D gene: TRBD1; clone size: many; V gene: TRBV12-3/TRBV12-4; J gene: TRBJ2-1; CDR3 protein: CASSPGQGYNEQFF; CDR3 DNA: TGTGCCAGCAGTCCGGGACAGGGATACAATGAGCAGTTCTTC
D gene: NA; clone size: many; V gene: TRBV27; J gene: TRBJ1-1; CDR3 protein: CASSLGTNTEAFF; CDR3 DNA: TGTGCCAGCAGTTTGGGCACCAACACTGAAGCTTTCTTT
D gene: TRBD1; clone size: many; V gene: TRBV6-5; J gene: TRBJ2-2; CDR3 protein: CASSFGQEVGELFF; CDR3 DNA: TGTGCCAGCAGTTTCGGACAGGAGGTCGGGGAGCTGTTTTTT
D gene: NA; clone size: many; V gene: TRBV5-1; J gene: TRBJ2-1; CDR3 protein: CASSLGQARVNEQFF; CDR3 DNA: TGCGCCAGCAGCTTGGGCCAAGCTCGGGTCAATGAGCAGTTCTTC
D gene: NA; clone size: few; V gene: TRBV30; J gene: TRBJ1-1; CDR3 protein: CAWRGIDEAFF; CDR3 DNA: TGTGCCTGGAGGGGAATCGATGAAGCTTTCTTT
D gene: NA; clone size: many; V gene: TRBV29-1; J gene: TRBJ2-3; CDR3 protein: CSLQGGSTDTQYF; CDR3 DNA: TGCAGCCTTCAAGGGGGGAGTACAGATACGCAGTATTTT
D gene: NA; clone size: many; V gene: TRBV29-1; J gene: TRBJ1-3; CDR3 protein: CSVVPAGSSGNTIYF; CDR3 DNA: TGCAGCGTTGTTCCAGCAGGGTCCTCTGGAAACACCATATATTTT
D gene: TRBD2; clone size: few; V gene: TRBV7-8; J gene: TRBJ2-5; CDR3 protein: CASSSRLAGAQETQYF; CDR3 DNA: TGTGCCAGCAGCTCAAGACTAGCGGGAGCCCAAGAGACCCAGTACTTC
D gene: TRBD2; clone size: many; V gene: TRBV30; J gene: TRBJ2-1; CDR3 protein: CAWSGAGGGKSEQFF; CDR3 DNA: TGTGCCTGGAGTGGAGCGGGAGGGGGCAAGAGCGAGCAGTTCTTC
D gene: NA; clone size: many; V gene: TRBV29-1; J gene: TRBJ2-5; CDR3 protein: CSVGAYRETQYF; CDR3 DNA: TGCAGCGTTGGGGCCTACAGAGAGACCCAGTACTTC
D gene: NA; clone size: many; V gene: TRBV20-1; J gene: TRBJ1-5; CDR3 protein: CSAALIEGHSNQPQHF; CDR3 DNA: TGCAGTGCCGCCCTTATAGAGGGCCATAGCAATCAGCCCCAGCATTTT
D gene: TRBD1; clone size: many; V gene: TRBV5-1; J gene: TRBJ2-1; CDR3 protein: CASSLRQGSSYNEQFF; CDR3 DNA: TGCGCCAGCAGCTTGCGACAGGGAAGCTCCTACAATGAGCAGTTCTTC
D gene: NA; clone size: many; V gene: TRBV20-1; J gene: TRBJ1-1; CDR3 protein: CSAMVPMGRNTEAFF; CDR3 DNA: TGCAGTGCTATGGTCCCAATGGGGAGGAACACTGAAGCTTTCTTT
D gene: NA; clone size: many; V gene: TRBV6-2/TRBV6-3; J gene: TRBJ1-1; CDR3 protein: CASRSPMGTEAFF; CDR3 DNA: TGTGCCAGCAGGTCCCCAATGGGCACTGAAGCTTTCTTT
D gene: NA; clone size: many; V gene: TRBV3-1; J gene: TRBJ2-1; CDR3 protein: CASSHGGLSYNEQFF; CDR3 DNA: TGTGCCAGCAGCCATGGGGGTCTCTCCTACAATGAGCAGTTCTTC